One and the same sample provided the 31 T cell receptor beta chains below, sequenced in a study of blood T cell repertoires in COVID-19. TCRdb's table, derived via immunoSEQ multiplex PCR, lists solely in-frame clones and lacks some. Among 200,000 or so clones listed, around 90% were seen once. The sample comprised peripheral blood. The receptor set was obtained from a man aged 60 to 75 who had recovered from COVID-19.

The gene calls are TRBV5-6 and TRBJ2-5, with D unresolved. Deletions cut 1 base from V and 4 bases from J, with 2 bases between. The CDR3 extends over 11 amino acids. Per germline, CDR1 SGHDT and CDR2 YYEEEE. The CDR3 loop is CASSLRETQYF. Here the CDR3 DNA reads TGTGCCAGCAGCTTGCGAGAGACCCAGTACTTC.

The chain's CDR3 is CASMGTGGVTQYF. CDR3 bases: TGTGCCAGCATGGGGACAGGGGGTGTGACCCAGTACTTC. This chain uses TRBV7-2 with TRBJ2-5; 11 nucleotides line up with TRBD1. V gave up 7 bases and J gave up 7 bases; unmatched junction bases: 5. The CDR3 extends over 13 amino acids. Germline lookup yields CDR1 SGHTA and CDR2 FQGNSA.

The gene calls are TRBV11-2 and TRBJ1-2; TRBD1 matches 9 bases. The V segment lost 5 bases and the J segment 7 bases; nucleotides outside the gene matches: 5. This CDR3 is 13 amino acids long. Germline CDR1 is SGHAT and CDR2 is FQNNGV. The CDR3 DNA follows: TGTGCCAGCAGCCTGGGGACAGGGTTTGGCTACACCTTC. It yields the protein CASSLGTGFGYTF.

V is TRBV7-9 and J is TRBJ1-1, with TRBD1 as a possible D gene (6 bases). Germline V gene data show CDR1 as SEHNR and CDR2 as FQNEAQ (reference sequence). The CDR3 has 17 residues. V was trimmed by 5 bases and J by 0 bases, leaving 19 bases between them. CDR3 in amino acids: CASSHGTNVLMNTEAFF. In DNA, the CDR3 is TGTGCCAGCAGCCACGGGACAAATGTGCTCATGAACACTGAAGCTTTCTTT.

V usage is TRBV28 and J usage is TRBJ1-4, with D unclear. Between the trimmed V and J ends, which lost 3 bases and 8 bases, there was a span of 25 bases. This CDR3 has 18 residues. Germline lookup yields CDR1 MDHEN and CDR2 SYDVKM. CDR3: CASSFVSGRGGLGEKLFF. The CDR3 DNA sequence: TGTGCCAGCAGTTTCGTAAGTGGTCGGGGAGGCCTAGGAGAAAAACTGTTTTTT.

This chain joins TRBV27 and TRBJ2-3; 7 nucleotides line up with TRBD1. The CDR3 totals 14 residues. The V segment lost 10 bases and the J segment 6 bases; nucleotides outside the gene matches: 13. Germline V gene data show CDR1 as MNHEY and CDR2 as SMNVEV (reference sequence). The CDR3 sequence: CATTDRVLGDTQYF. In nucleotides, the CDR3 is TGTGCCACCACAGACAGGGTCCTAGGGGATACGCAGTATTTT.

This clone was counted a single time. The J gene is TRBJ2-7, the V gene TRBV10-3, with a tentative D call TRBD1 (5 bases). The CDR3 spans 15 residues. Per the germline V gene, CDR1 is ENHRY and CDR2 is SYGVKD. Trimming cost V 2 bases and J 5 bases, with 16 bases left between them. CDR3 protein: CAISENQWPGNEQYF. As DNA, the CDR3 is TGTGCCATCAGTGAGAATCAGTGGCCAGGGAACGAGCAGTACTTC.

This clone was detected a few times. The chain links TRBV5-6 to TRBJ1-2; D gene unclear. Trimming removed 1 base at V and 5 bases at J, with 6 bases between. The V gene's germline CDR1 is SGHDT and CDR2 YYEEEE. The CDR3 extends over 12 amino acids. The CDR3 region is CASSLTDYGYTF. The DNA for the CDR3 is TGTGCCAGCAGCTTGACTGATTATGGCTACACCTTC.

This clone was picked up a small number of times. The V and J genes are TRBV19 and TRBJ2-7; 8 bases align to TRBD1. The V and J ends lost 3 bases and 4 bases, in that order; junction bases with no gene match: 2. The CDR3 extends over 13 amino acids. Germline V lookup: CDR1 LNHDA, CDR2 SQIVND (reference sequence). The CDR3 protein is CASSIRQGYEQYF. The DNA for the CDR3 is TGTGCCAGTAGTATCCGACAGGGGTACGAGCAGTACTTC.

This clone was recorded once. V usage is TRBV6-5 and J usage is TRBJ1-6; D is undetermined. CDR1 is MNHEY and CDR2 is SVGAGI in the germline V gene. V was trimmed by 8 bases and J by 9 bases, leaving 11 bases between them. The CDR3 is 12 residues long. This CDR3 reads CASGQRASPLHF. CDR3 bases: TGTGCCAGCGGTCAGAGGGCTTCACCCCTCCACTTT.

The rearrangement links TRBV28 to TRBJ1-5; no clear D gene. V gave up 6 bases and J gave up 9 bases, with 12 bases separating them. The CDR3 runs to 12 residues. The V gene's germline CDR1 is MDHEN and CDR2 SYDVKM. CDR3 protein: CASRPYQLPQHF. For the CDR3, the DNA is TGTGCCAGCAGGCCGTACCAGTTGCCCCAGCATTTT. The whole variable domain, remainder taken from reference TRBV28 and TRBJ1-5, is DVKVTQSSRYLVKRTGEKVFLECVQDMDHENMFWYRQDPGLGLRLIYFSYDVKMKEKGDIPEGYSVSREKKERFSLILESASTNQTSMYLCASRPYQLPQHFGDGTRLSIL.

The chain recombines TRBV9 with TRBJ1-2; TRBD1 might be the D (6 bases). Germline CDR1 and CDR2: SGDLS and YYNGEE. This CDR3 is built from 16 residues. Deletions cut 4 bases from V and 7 bases from J, with 23 bases between. The CDR3 bases are TGTGCCAGCAGCCCACAAATTGGGACATCTGGAAGTGGCTACACCTTC. Protein product: CASSPQIGTSGSGYTF.

The gene calls are TRBV11-3 and TRBJ1-6; D is uncertain. CDR1 is SGHNT, CDR2 YENEEA, per germline. V dropped 0 bases and J dropped 10 bases, with 7 bases sitting between them. The CDR3 runs to 13 residues. This chain's CDR3 is CASSLDQRSPLHF. The CDR3 nucleotides are TGTGCCAGCAGCTTAGATCAACGGTCACCCCTCCACTTT.

This chain joins TRBV6-5 and TRBJ2-1; 7 bases are a match to TRBD1. V dropped 7 bases and J dropped 6; count of bases not matched to a gene: 9. The CDR3 loop spans 14 amino acids. From germline, CDR1 is MNHEY and CDR2 SVGAGI. CDR3 DNA: TGTGCCAGCAAGGCGGCAGGGGGAAGCAATGAGCAGTTCTTC. It translates to CASKAAGGSNEQFF.

The rearrangement joins TRBV6-2 or TRBV6-3 to TRBJ1-6; 10 positions agree with TRBD1. This CDR3 contains 18 residues. V trimming: 0 bases; J trimming: 10 bases; junction bases outside the gene matches: 12. Germline V gene sequence: CDR1 MNHEY, CDR2 SVGEGT. In DNA, the CDR3 is TGTGCCAGCAGTTACTCGCGACCGGGACAGGGGAAAGGATCACCCCTCCACTTT. This translates into CASSYSRPGQGKGSPLHF.

The V gene is TRBV27, the J gene TRBJ2-7; 7 nucleotides line up with TRBD2. V lost 5 bases, J lost 5 bases, and 9 bases stayed unmatched. The CDR3 covers 14 residues. Germline-derived CDR1 and CDR2 are MNHEY and SMNVEV (reference sequence). The CDR3 nucleotides are TGTGCCAGCAGTCCAGCGGGGTATAACCACGAGCAGTACTTC. This sequence encodes CASSPAGYNHEQYF.

The chain has TRBV7-3 and TRBJ2-7; D may be TRBD2 (6 bases). Trimming stripped 5 bases from V and 6 bases from J, with 14 bases between. Germline CDR1 is SGHTA and CDR2 is FQGTGA. This CDR3 spans 13 amino acids. CDR3 residues: CASSPILGGEQYF. The CDR3 region has the DNA TGTGCCAGCAGCCCAATCTTGGGGGGCGAGCAGTACTTC.

Only a few counts were recorded for this clone. This chain uses TRBV12-5 with TRBJ2-1; TRBD2 agrees at 9 bases. The germline V gene encodes CDR1 LGHNT and CDR2 FRNRAP. This CDR3 is built from 15 residues. V was pared by 5 bases and J by 3 bases, with 5 bases of the junction left unmatched. CDR3: CASGETSGLYNEQFF. CDR3 DNA: TGTGCTAGTGGTGAAACTAGCGGGCTCTACAATGAGCAGTTCTTC.

The V gene is TRBV2, the J gene TRBJ2-1, with 8 bases lining up with TRBD1. Germline trimming cut 2 bases from V and 3 bases from J; bases unmatched to any gene: 3. This CDR3 comprises 15 residues. Germline V gene data show CDR1 as SNHLY and CDR2 as FYNNEI. Written as DNA, the CDR3 is TGTGCCAGCAGTGAAAGGACAGGGATCTACAATGAGCAGTTCTTC. Residues: CASSERTGIYNEQFF. Using reference TRBV2 and TRBJ2-1 for the parts outside the CDR3, the full variable domain is EPEVTQTPSHQVTQMGQEVILRCVPISNHLYFYWYRQILGQKVEFLVSFYNNEISEKSEIFDDQFSVERPDGSNFTLKIRSTKLEDSAMYFCASSERTGIYNEQFFGPGTRLTVL.

The chain uses TRBV5-1 and TRBJ1-4; TRBD1 matches 9 bases. The germline V gene has CDR1 SGHRS and CDR2 YFSETQ. The length of the CDR3 is 15 residues. After removal of 4 bases from V and 3 bases from J, the junction contained 4 bases not matched to a gene. The CDR3 nucleotides are TGCGCCAGCAGCCCACAGGGGGCTCCTAATGAAAAACTGTTTTTT. This sequence encodes CASSPQGAPNEKLFF.

CDR3 sequence: CASRNGQDPYSNQPQHF. The DNA of the CDR3 is TGTGCCAGCAGAAACGGACAGGATCCATATAGCAATCAGCCCCAGCATTTT. The chain carries TRBV27 and TRBJ1-5, with TRBD1 identical over 7 bases. The CDR3 contains 17 residues. Trimming removed 6 bases from V and 0 bases from J; junction bases left unmatched: 11. Germline CDR1 is MNHEY and CDR2 is SMNVEV (reference sequence).

This chain links TRBV18 with TRBJ2-3; TRBD2 matches 7 bases. The CDR3 has 15 amino acids. V was pared by 3 bases and J by 3 bases, with 6 bases of the junction left unmatched. In germline, CDR1 is KGHSH, CDR2 LQKENI. CDR3 residues: CASSPSGGLTDTQYF. DNA of the CDR3: TGTGCCAGCTCACCGTCGGGGGGACTGACAGATACGCAGTATTTT.

The chain carries TRBV5-4 and TRBJ2-5; possible D gene TRBD1, 6 bases. CDR3 length: 16 residues. V was cut by 7 bases and J by 5 bases, with 24 bases left in between. Germline V gene lookup returns CDR1 SGHNT and CDR2 YYREEE (reference sequence). The CDR3 spells CASCRTASMGDETQYF. CDR3 coding DNA: TGTGCCAGCTGCAGGACAGCCTCTATGGGAGACGAGACCCAGTACTTC.

The genes are TRBV27 and TRBJ2-1, with TRBD2 identical over 7 bases. V lost 5 bases, J lost 4 bases, and 14 bases stayed unmatched. This CDR3 is built from 17 residues. CDR1 and CDR2 from the germline V gene are MNHEY and SMNVEV (reference sequence). CDR3 amino acids: CASSLGGGTRPYNEQFF. CDR3 coding DNA: TGTGCCAGCAGTCTCGGGGGAGGGACCAGACCATACAATGAGCAGTTCTTC.

This chain connects TRBV9 to TRBJ2-2, with 7 bases lining up with TRBD2. With V trimmed by 0 bases and J by 5 bases, 7 bases remained unmatched. CDR3 size: 16 residues. CDR1 is SGDLS, CDR2 YYNGEE, per germline. The CDR3 here is CASSVAVSGQTGELFF. The CDR3 coding sequence is TGTGCCAGCAGCGTAGCTGTTAGCGGGCAGACCGGGGAGCTGTTTTTT.

The chain employs TRBV9 and TRBJ2-7; the D is unclear. Germline CDR1 is SGDLS and CDR2 is YYNGEE. V gave up 4 bases and J gave up 5 bases, with 19 bases separating them. There are 15 residues in the CDR3. CDR3 bases: TGTGCCAGCAGCACTTCACCGGGTCCACCCGACGAGCAGTACTTC. It yields the protein CASSTSPGPPDEQYF.

V usage is TRBV7-6 and J usage is TRBJ1-2; D perhaps matches TRBD1 (5 bases). The CDR3 spans 16 residues. Trimming took 5 bases from V and 2 from J, leaving 18 bases between them. Per germline, CDR1 SGHVS and CDR2 FNYEAQ. CDR3 protein: CASSPQSAGLNYGYTF. CDR3 bases: TGTGCCAGCAGCCCGCAAAGTGCGGGGCTCAACTATGGCTACACCTTC.

The chain recombines TRBV18 with TRBJ1-4; unclear D gene. The CDR3 has 15 residues. CDR1 is KGHSH, CDR2 LQKENI, per germline. V was pared by 6 bases and J by 4 bases, with 15 bases between. CDR3 sequence: CASSQSGSSNEKLFF. The DNA for the CDR3 is TGTGCCAGCTCTCAGTCTGGTAGCAGTAATGAAAAACTGTTTTTT. The full variable domain, with the rest looked up from reference TRBV18 and TRBJ1-4, is NAGVMQNPRHLVRRRGQEARLRCSPMKGHSHVYWYRQLPEEGLKFMVYLQKENIIDESGMPKERFSAEFPKEGPSILRIQQVVRGDSAAYFCASSQSGSSNEKLFFGSGTQLSVL.

This clone showed up just a few times. V is TRBV5-6 and J is TRBJ2-7, with D tentatively TRBD1 (6 bases). The CDR3 runs 15 residues. V was cut by 5 bases and J by 2 bases, with 17 bases left in between. Germline loops: CDR1 SGHDT, CDR2 YYEEEE. The CDR3 DNA follows: TGTGCCAGCAGTACGTATTCGGGACATGCCTACGAGCAGTACTTC. Translation: CASSTYSGHAYEQYF.

V usage is TRBV6-5 and J usage is TRBJ1-1; TRBD1 aligns across 9 bases. With 5 bases clipped from V and 3 bases from J, the junction kept 1 base outside the gene matches. The germline V gene encodes CDR1 MNHEY and CDR2 SVGAGI. This CDR3 is built from 13 residues. CDR3 in DNA: TGTGCCAGCAGTCGGGACAGGGACACTGAAGCTTTCTTT. It translates to CASSRDRDTEAFF.

The chain is built from TRBV6-5 and TRBJ1-1; no reliable D call. Trimming pared 4 bases from V and 1 base from J, leaving 7 bases between. CDR1 and CDR2 from the germline V gene are MNHEY and SVGAGI. This CDR3 is 13 amino acids long. This CDR3 reads CASSLTPNTEAFF. The DNA of the CDR3 is TGTGCCAGCAGTTTGACACCGAACACTGAAGCTTTCTTT.